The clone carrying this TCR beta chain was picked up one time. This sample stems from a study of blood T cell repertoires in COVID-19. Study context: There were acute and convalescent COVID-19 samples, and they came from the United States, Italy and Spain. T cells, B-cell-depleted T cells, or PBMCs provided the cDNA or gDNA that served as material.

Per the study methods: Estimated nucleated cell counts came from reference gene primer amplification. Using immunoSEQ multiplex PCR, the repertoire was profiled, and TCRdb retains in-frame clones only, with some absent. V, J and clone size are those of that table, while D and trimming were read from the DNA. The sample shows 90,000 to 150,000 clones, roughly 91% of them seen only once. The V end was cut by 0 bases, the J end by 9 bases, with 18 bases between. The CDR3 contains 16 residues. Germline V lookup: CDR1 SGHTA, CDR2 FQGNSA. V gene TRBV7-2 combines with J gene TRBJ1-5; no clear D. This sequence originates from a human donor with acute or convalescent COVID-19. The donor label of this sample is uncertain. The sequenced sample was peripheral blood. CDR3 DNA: TGTGCCAGCAGCTTAGCTACCCCCGGCCCGGGAGCGCCCCAGCATTTT. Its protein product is CASSLATPGPGAPQHF.